The next 20 T cell receptor beta chains were all read from a single sample in a study of cytomegalovirus exposure and HLA in healthy donors. The PCR used 60 Vbeta and 13 Jbeta primers. Method: immunoSEQ multiplex PCR; TCRdb's copy keeps in-frame clones and lacks some. The sample lists about 120,000 clones, around 77% occurring once. The sequenced material came from PBMCs. These receptors originate from a male donor in good health and CMV-seropositive.

The chain carries TRBV6-1 and TRBJ1-6; the D gene is possibly TRBD1 (5 bases). Looked up from germline, CDR1 is MNHNS and CDR2 is SASEGT. The CDR3 has 14 amino acids. V lost 0 bases to trimming and J lost 13 bases, with 13 bases between them. CDR3 amino acids: CASSEASRGTPLHF. CDR3 nucleotide sequence: TGTGCCAGCAGTGAAGCAAGCCGCGGGACTCCCCTCCACTTT.

The gene calls are TRBV7-9 and TRBJ2-1; the D is unclear. CDR1 and CDR2 from the germline V gene are SEHNR and FQNEAQ (reference sequence). V lost 5 bases to trimming and J lost 1 base, with 3 bases between them. The length of the CDR3 is 12 residues. CDR3 sequence reads: CASSQSYNEQFF. For the CDR3, the DNA is TGTGCCAGCAGCCAATCCTACAATGAGCAGTTCTTC.

A word on this clone: The junction does not match germline at one end; this may be a read error. The same CDR3 arises from other DNA sequences in this sample as well. The chain combines TRBV6-1 with TRBJ1-5; the match to TRBD1 covers 8 bases. The length of the CDR3 is 15 residues. Germline V gene data show CDR1 as MNHNS and CDR2 as SASEGT. CDR3 nucleotide sequence: TGCGCCAGCAAGCACCAGGGGGCGGGCAATCAGCCCCAGCATTTT. Amino acids: CASKHQGAGNQPQHF.

The genes are TRBV18 and TRBJ2-1, with a tentative D call TRBD1 (5 bases). The germline V gene encodes CDR1 KGHSH and CDR2 LQKENI. Trimming cost V 3 bases and J 6 bases, with 18 bases left between them. The CDR3 length is 16 residues. CDR3: CASSPTELQGFNEQFF. Here the CDR3 DNA reads TGTGCCAGCTCACCCACAGAATTGCAGGGATTCAATGAGCAGTTCTTC.

The chain links TRBV7-6 to TRBJ2-5; D is uncertain. The CDR3 spans 14 residues. Trimming pared 4 bases from V and 4 bases from J, leaving 13 bases between. Germline values: CDR1 SGHVS, CDR2 FNYEAQ. For the CDR3, the DNA is TGTGCCAGCAGCTCCCGACCCGGCGGAGAGACCCAGTACTTC. Translation: CASSSRPGGETQYF.

The genes are TRBV7-2 and TRBJ2-2; 8 positions match TRBD1. CDR1 SGHTA and CDR2 FQGNSA come from the germline V gene. The CDR3 has 15 amino acids. With 5 bases clipped from V and 6 bases from J, the junction kept 8 bases outside the gene matches. This CDR3 is CASSLDRVGAGELFF. The DNA of the CDR3 is TGTGCCAGCAGCCTGGACAGGGTTGGGGCCGGGGAGCTGTTTTTT.

The chain joins TRBV14 to TRBJ1-3; 7 nucleotides align to TRBD1. CDR1 and CDR2 (germline): SGHDN, FVKESK. The CDR3 runs to 15 residues. The trim removed 4 bases at V and 0 bases at J, leaving 3 bases unmatched. CDR3 region: CASSLQGGSGNTIYF. CDR3 nucleotide sequence: TGTGCCAGCAGCCTGCAGGGGGGCTCTGGAAACACCATATATTTT.

This clone was observed a few times. The V gene is TRBV6-5, the J gene TRBJ1-1; perhaps TRBD1 as D (6 bases). Germline-derived CDR1 and CDR2 are MNHEY and SVGAGI. V lost 6 bases and J lost 3, with 11 bases in between. CDR3 length equals 13 residues. The CDR3 spells CASRITGYTEAFF. The CDR3 coding sequence is TGTGCCAGCAGGATTACAGGGTACACTGAAGCTTTCTTT.

This clone has a handful of counts. The chain recombines TRBV18 with TRBJ2-1, with TRBD1 matching 8 bases. V was pared by 3 bases and J by 8 bases, with 6 bases of the junction left unmatched. CDR3 size: 14 residues. Germline loops: CDR1 KGHSH, CDR2 LQKENI. This CDR3 is CASSPRDRPYEQFF. CDR3 bases: TGTGCCAGCTCACCGCGGGACAGGCCCTATGAGCAGTTCTTC.

This chain connects TRBV5-6 to TRBJ1-4, with TRBD1 matching 8 bases. Trimming took 2 bases from V and 7 from J; bases not matched to a gene: 7. This CDR3 has 15 residues. The germline gives CDR1 SGHDT, CDR2 YYEEEE. This CDR3 is CASSFQGAGGEKLFF. The CDR3 DNA reads as TGTGCCAGCAGCTTCCAGGGGGCCGGGGGTGAAAAACTGTTTTTT.

The rearrangement joins TRBV12-1 to TRBJ2-2; TRBD1 is taken as the D call from the table, unchecked against the DNA. TRBV12-1 is a documented pseudogene. The CDR3 extends over 17 amino acids. For the CDR3, the DNA is TGTGCCAGCAGCTTTGCGCTCTACAGAGAAAACACCGGGGAGCTGTTTTTT. It codes for CASSFALYRENTGELFF.

The rearrangement links TRBV5-5 to TRBJ2-1, with a possible D match to TRBD2 (6 bases). With 2 bases removed from V and 0 bases from J, the gap between germline ends came to 9 bases. The CDR3 spans 15 residues. Germline V CDR1 and CDR2: SGHKS, YYEKEE (reference sequence). The CDR3, as DNA: TGTGCCAGCAGCTTTGGGGGGAGCTCCTACAATGAGCAGTTCTTC. Translation gives CASSFGGSSYNEQFF. Based on the CDR3 plus reference TRBV5-5 and TRBJ2-1, the full variable domain is DAGVTQSPTHLIKTRGQQVTLRCSPISGHKSVSWYQQVLGQGPQFIFQYYEKEERGRGNFPDRFSARQFPNYSSELNVNALLLGDSALYLCASSFGGSSYNEQFFGPGTRLTVL.

This chain links TRBV4-2 with TRBJ2-1; tentative D call: TRBD1 (6 bases). The germline V gene encodes CDR1 LGHNA and CDR2 YNFKEQ. This CDR3 is built from 14 residues. V shed 3 bases and J shed 1 base, with 7 bases lying between them. CDR3 region: CASSHGQSYNEQFF. The CDR3, as DNA: TGTGCCAGCAGCCATGGACAGTCCTACAATGAGCAGTTCTTC.

The chain combines TRBV29-1 with TRBJ2-3; 11 positions match TRBD2. The CDR3 spans 15 residues. Germline CDR1 SQVTM, CDR2 ANQGSEA. The J segment lost 1 base and the V segment lost 4 bases, leaving 4 bases of the junction unmatched. DNA for the CDR3: TGCAGCGTTGGACCGACTAGCGGGGGCACAGATACGCAGTATTTT. Protein product: CSVGPTSGGTDTQYF.

The rearrangement links TRBV15 to TRBJ2-1, with 8 bases lining up with TRBD2. Germline CDR1 is LNHNV and CDR2 is YYDKDF (reference sequence). The CDR3 sequence is 16 residues long. Germline trimming cut 0 bases from V and 6 bases from J; bases unmatched to any gene: 7. CDR3 nucleotide sequence: TGTGCCACCAGCAGAGATCACATACGGGAGGGCAATGAGCAGTTCTTC. It encodes CATSRDHIREGNEQFF.

The chain uses TRBV25-1 and TRBJ2-1; TRBD2 is a possible D gene (6 bases). V was pared by 3 bases and J by 7 bases, with 16 bases between. This CDR3 comprises 15 residues. CDR1 and CDR2 from the germline V gene are MGHDK and SYGVNS. CDR3 nucleotides: TGTGCCAGCAGTGATTGGACTAAGAACCTTAATGAGCAGTTCTTC. Protein product: CASSDWTKNLNEQFF.

J is TRBJ1-5 and V is TRBV7-9; D may be TRBD1 (6 bases). Trimming cost V 5 bases and J 1 base, with 9 bases left between them. The germline V gene has CDR1 SEHNR and CDR2 FQNEAQ (reference sequence). CDR3 length: 14 amino acids. CDR3 bases: TGTGCCAGCAGCCGAACAGGGAGCAATCAGCCCCAGCATTTT. This translates into CASSRTGSNQPQHF.

CDR3 sequence (DNA): TGCGCCAGCAGCTTGGCGGGTGGGGGGGGTAACAATGAGCAGTTCTTC. Protein: CASSLAGGGGNNEQFF. J is TRBJ2-1 and V is TRBV5-1; 7 nucleotides agree with TRBD2. Germline CDR1 SGHRS, CDR2 YFSETQ. CDR3 size: 16 residues. V lost 0 bases, J lost 5 bases, and 8 bases stayed unmatched. Full variable domain (rest looked up from reference TRBV5-1 and TRBJ2-1): KAGVTQTPRYLIKTRGQQVTLSCSPISGHRSVSWYQQTPGQGLQFLFEYFSETQRNKGNFPGRFSGRQFSNSRSEMNVSTLELGDSALYLCASSLAGGGGNNEQFFGPGTRLTVL.

The V gene is TRBV5-6, the J gene TRBJ1-2; D is perhaps TRBD1 (5 bases). Deletions cut 0 bases from V and 7 bases from J, with 13 bases between. Germline V CDR1 and CDR2: SGHDT, YYEEEE. This CDR3 has 14 amino acids. The CDR3: CASSLDGGRGGYTF. The CDR3 DNA sequence: TGTGCCAGCAGCTTGGACGGGGGTCGCGGTGGCTACACCTTC.

The rearrangement uses TRBV2 and TRBJ2-1, with D possibly being TRBD2 (6 bases). The CDR3 spans 16 residues. Looked up from germline, CDR1 is SNHLY and CDR2 is FYNNEI. Trimming cost V 6 bases and J 7 bases, with 22 bases left between them. The CDR3 DNA sequence: TGTGCCAGCAGCTTTTCTGGGGCAGGAGGGTTTAATGAGCAGTTCTTC. Protein: CASSFSGAGGFNEQFF.